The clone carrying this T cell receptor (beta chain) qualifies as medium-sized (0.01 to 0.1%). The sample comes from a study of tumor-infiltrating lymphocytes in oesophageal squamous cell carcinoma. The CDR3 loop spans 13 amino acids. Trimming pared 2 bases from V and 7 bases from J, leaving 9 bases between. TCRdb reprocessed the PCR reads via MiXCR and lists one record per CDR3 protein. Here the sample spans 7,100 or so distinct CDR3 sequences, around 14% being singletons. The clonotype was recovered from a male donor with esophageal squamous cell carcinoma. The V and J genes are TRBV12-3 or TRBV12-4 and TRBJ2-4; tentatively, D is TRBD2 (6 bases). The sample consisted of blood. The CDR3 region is CASSLSGRNIQYF. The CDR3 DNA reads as TGTGCCAGCAGTTTATCAGGGAGGAACATTCAGTACTTC.